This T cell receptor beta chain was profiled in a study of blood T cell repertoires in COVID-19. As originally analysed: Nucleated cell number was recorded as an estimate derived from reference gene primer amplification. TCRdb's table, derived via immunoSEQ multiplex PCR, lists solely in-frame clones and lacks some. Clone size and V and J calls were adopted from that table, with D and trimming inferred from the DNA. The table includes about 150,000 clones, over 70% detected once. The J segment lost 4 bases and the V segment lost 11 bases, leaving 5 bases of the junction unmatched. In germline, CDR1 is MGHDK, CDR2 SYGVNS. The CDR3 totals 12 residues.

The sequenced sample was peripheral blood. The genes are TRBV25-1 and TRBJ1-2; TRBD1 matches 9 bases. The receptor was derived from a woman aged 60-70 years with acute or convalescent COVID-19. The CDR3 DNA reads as TGTGCCTCAACAGGGGGCGCCTATGGCTACACCTTC. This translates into CASTGGAYGYTF.